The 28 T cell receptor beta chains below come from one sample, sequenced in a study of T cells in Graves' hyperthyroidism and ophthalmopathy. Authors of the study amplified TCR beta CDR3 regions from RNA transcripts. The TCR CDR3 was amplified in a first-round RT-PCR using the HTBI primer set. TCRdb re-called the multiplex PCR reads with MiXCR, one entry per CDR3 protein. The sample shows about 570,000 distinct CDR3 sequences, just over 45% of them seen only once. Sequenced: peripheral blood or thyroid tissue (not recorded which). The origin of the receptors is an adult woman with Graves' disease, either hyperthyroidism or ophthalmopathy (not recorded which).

DNA for the CDR3: TGTGCCAGCACCCCCCGGAGCTCCTACGAGCAGTACTTC. This gives the protein CASTPRSSYEQYF. The chain combines TRBV6-4 with TRBJ2-7; no clear D gene. V lost 7 bases to trimming and J lost 0 bases, with 10 bases between them. The germline V gene encodes CDR1 MRHNA and CDR2 SNTAGT. The CDR3 is made up of 13 amino acids.

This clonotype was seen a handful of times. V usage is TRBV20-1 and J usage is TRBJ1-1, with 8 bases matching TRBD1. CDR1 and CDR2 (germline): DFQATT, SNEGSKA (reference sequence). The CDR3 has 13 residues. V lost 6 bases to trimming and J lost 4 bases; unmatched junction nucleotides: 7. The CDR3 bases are TGCAGTGCCCCTGGACAGGGCGGCACTGAAGCTTTCTTT. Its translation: CSAPGQGGTEAFF.

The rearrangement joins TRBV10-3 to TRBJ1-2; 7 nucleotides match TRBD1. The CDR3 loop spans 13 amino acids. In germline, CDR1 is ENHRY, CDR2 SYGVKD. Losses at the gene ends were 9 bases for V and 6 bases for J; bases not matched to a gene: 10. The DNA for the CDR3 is TGTGCCATTGCCAACAGGGGTGCGGATGGCTACACCTTC. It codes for CAIANRGADGYTF.

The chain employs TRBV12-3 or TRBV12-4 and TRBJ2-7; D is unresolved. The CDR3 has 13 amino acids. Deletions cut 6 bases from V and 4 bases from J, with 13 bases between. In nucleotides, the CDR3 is TGTGCCAGCAGGCTATCACTCCGGTACGAGCAGTACTTC. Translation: CASRLSLRYEQYF.

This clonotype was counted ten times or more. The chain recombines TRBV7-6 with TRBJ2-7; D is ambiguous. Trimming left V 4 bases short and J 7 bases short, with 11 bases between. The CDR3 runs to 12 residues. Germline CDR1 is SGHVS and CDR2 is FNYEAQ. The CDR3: CASSSYRKEQYF. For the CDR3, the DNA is TGTGCCAGCAGCTCTTATAGGAAAGAGCAGTACTTC.

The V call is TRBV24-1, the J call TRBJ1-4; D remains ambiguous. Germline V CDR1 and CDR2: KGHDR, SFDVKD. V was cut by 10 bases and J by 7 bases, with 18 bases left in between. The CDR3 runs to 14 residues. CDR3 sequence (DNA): TGTGCCACAGCGGACTCCTCAAATGGTGAAAAACTGTTTTTT. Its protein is CATADSSNGEKLFF.

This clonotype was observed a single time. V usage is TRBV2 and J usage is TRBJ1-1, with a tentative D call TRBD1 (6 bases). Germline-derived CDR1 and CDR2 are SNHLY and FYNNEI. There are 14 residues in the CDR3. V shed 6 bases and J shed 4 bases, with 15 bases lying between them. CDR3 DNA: TGTGCCAGCAGCGAAAACAGGGAAAGCACTGAAGCTTTCTTT. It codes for CASSENRESTEAFF.

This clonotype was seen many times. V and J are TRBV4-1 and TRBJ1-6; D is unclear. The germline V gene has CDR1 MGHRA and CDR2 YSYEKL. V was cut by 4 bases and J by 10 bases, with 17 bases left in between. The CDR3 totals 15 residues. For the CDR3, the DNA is TGCGCCAGCAGCCGGCGCGACGCGGCGGGGTCACCCCTCCACTTT. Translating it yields CASSRRDAAGSPLHF.

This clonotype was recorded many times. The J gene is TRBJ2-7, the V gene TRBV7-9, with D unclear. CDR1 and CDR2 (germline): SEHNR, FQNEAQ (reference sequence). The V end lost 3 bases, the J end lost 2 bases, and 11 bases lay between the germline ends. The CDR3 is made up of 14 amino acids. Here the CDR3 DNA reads TGTGCCAGCAGCTTCGGTTACGGAACCTACGAGCAGTACTTC. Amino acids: CASSFGYGTYEQYF.

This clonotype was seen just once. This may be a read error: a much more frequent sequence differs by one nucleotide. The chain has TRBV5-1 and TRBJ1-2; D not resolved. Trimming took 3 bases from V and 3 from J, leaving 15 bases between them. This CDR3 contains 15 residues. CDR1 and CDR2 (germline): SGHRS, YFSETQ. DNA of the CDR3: TGCGCCAGCAGCTCCTTCCCGAGGTCGGACTATGGCTACACCTTC. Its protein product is CASSSFPRSDYGYTF. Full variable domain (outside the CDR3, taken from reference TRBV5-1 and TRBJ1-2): KAGVTQTPRYLIKTRGQQVTLSCSPISGHRSVSWYQQTPGQGLQFLFEYFSETQRNKGNFPGRFSGRQFSNSRSEMNVSTLELGDSALYLCASSSFPRSDYGYTFGSGTRLTVV.

CDR3 residues: CATSRKGSGDQPQHF. The DNA for the CDR3 is TGTGCCACCAGCAGGAAGGGGTCCGGAGATCAGCCCCAGCATTTT. This chain connects TRBV15 to TRBJ1-5; the D gene is possibly TRBD1 (5 bases). This CDR3 spans 15 amino acids. In germline, CDR1 is LNHNV, CDR2 YYDKDF (reference sequence). V dropped 3 bases and J dropped 5 bases, with 14 bases sitting between them.

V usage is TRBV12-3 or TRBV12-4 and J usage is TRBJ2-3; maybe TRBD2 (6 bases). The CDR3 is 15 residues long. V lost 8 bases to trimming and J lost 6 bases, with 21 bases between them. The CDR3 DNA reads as TGTGCCAGCGGACCGGACGGGACTGAGGGTGATACGCAGTATTTT. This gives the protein CASGPDGTEGDTQYF.

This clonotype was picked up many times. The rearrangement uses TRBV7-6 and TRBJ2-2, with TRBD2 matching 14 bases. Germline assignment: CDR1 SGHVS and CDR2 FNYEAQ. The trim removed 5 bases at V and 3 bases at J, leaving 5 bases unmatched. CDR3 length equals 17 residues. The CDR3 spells CASSVTSGRAYTGELFF. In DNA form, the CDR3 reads TGTGCCAGCAGCGTGACTAGCGGGAGGGCCTACACCGGGGAGCTGTTTTTT.

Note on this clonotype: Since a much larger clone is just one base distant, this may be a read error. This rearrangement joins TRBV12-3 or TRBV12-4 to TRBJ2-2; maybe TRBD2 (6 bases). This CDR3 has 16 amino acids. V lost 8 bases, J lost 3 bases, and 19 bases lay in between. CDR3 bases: TGTGCCAGCGGTCCCCTGACTAGTACGCACACCGGGGAGCTGTTTTTT. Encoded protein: CASGPLTSTHTGELFF.

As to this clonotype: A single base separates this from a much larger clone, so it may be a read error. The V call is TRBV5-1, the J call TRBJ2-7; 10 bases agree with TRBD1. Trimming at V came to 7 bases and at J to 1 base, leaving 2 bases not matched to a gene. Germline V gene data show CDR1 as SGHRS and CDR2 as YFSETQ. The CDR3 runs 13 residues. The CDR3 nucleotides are TGCGCCAGCGCGGGACAGGGGTCCTACGAGCAGTACTTC. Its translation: CASAGQGSYEQYF. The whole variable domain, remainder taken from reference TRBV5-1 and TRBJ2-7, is KAGVTQTPRYLIKTRGQQVTLSCSPISGHRSVSWYQQTPGQGLQFLFEYFSETQRNKGNFPGRFSGRQFSNSRSEMNVSTLELGDSALYLCASAGQGSYEQYFGPGTRLTVT.

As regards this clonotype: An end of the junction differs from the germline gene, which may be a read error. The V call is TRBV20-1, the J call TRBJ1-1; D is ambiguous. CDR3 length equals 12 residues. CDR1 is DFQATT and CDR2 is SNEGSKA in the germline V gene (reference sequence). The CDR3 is CSATEENTEALF. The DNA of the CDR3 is TGCAGTGCTACGGAAGAGAACACTGAAGCTCTCTTT.

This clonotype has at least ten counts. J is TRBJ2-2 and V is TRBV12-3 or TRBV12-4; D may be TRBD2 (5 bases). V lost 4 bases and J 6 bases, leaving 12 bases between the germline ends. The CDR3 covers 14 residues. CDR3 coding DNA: TGTGCCAGCAGTTCCTCGGCGGGTCCCGGGGAGCTGTTTTTT. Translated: CASSSSAGPGELFF.

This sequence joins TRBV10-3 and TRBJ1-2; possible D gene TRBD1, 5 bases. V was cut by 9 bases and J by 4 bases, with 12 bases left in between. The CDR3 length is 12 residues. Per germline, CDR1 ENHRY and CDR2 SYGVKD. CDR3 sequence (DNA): TGTGCCATTGCCAACAGGATCTATGGCTACACCTTC. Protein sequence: CAIANRIYGYTF.

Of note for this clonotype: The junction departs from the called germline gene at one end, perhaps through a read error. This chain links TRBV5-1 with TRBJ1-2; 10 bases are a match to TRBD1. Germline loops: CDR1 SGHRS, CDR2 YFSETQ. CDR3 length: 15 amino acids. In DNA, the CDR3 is TGTGCCAGCAACTCCGGGACAGGGGTTGGCTATGGCTACACCTTC. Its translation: CASNSGTGVGYGYTF.

The CDR3 is CASSLAQGLGTEAFF. DNA of the CDR3: TGCGCCAGCAGCTTGGCACAGGGGCTGGGGACTGAAGCTTTCTTT. This chain connects TRBV5-1 to TRBJ1-1; TRBD1 matches at 7 bases. Germline V gene data show CDR1 as SGHRS and CDR2 as YFSETQ. With V trimmed by 0 bases and J by 5 bases, 7 bases remained unmatched. This CDR3 has 15 amino acids.

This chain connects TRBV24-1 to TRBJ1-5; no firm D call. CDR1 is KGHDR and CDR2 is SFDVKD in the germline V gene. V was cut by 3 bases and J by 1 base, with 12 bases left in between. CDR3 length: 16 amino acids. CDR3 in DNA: TGTGCCACCAGTGATCCCGCTGACACAAGCAATCAGCCCCAGCATTTT. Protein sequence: CATSDPADTSNQPQHF.

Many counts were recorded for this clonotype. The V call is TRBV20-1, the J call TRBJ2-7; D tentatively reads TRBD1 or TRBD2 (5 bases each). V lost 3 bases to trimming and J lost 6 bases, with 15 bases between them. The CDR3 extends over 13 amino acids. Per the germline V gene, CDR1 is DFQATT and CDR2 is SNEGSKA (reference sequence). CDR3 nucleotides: TGCAGTGCTAGGGGGACGGCTTTTGGCGAGCAGTACTTC. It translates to CSARGTAFGEQYF.

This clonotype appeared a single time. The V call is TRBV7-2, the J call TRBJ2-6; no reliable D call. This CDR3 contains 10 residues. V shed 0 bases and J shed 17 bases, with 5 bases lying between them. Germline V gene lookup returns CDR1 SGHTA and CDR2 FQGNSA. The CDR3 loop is CASSLARVTF. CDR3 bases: TGTGCCAGCAGCTTAGCCAGAGTGACTTTC.

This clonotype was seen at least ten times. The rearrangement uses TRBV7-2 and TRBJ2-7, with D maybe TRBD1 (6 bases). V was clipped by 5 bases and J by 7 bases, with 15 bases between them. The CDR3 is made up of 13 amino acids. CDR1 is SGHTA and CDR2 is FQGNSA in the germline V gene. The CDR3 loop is CASSTNRAREQYF. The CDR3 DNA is TGTGCCAGCAGCACCAACAGGGCTCGGGAGCAGTACTTC.

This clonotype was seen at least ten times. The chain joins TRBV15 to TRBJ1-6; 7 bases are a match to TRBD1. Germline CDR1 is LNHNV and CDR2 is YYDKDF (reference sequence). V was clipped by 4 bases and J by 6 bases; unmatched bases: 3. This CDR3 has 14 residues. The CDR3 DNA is TGTGCCACCAGCATTCGACAGGGTAATTCACCCCTCCACTTT. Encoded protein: CATSIRQGNSPLHF.

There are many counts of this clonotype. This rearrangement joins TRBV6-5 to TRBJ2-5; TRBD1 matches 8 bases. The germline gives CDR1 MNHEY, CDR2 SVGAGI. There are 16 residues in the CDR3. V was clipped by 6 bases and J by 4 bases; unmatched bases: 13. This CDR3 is CASRPSAGTGGETQYF. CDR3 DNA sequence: TGTGCCAGCAGACCAAGCGCCGGGACAGGTGGAGAGACCCAGTACTTC.

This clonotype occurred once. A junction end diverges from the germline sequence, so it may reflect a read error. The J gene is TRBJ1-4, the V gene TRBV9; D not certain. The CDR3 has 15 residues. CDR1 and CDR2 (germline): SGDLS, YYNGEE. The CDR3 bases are TGTGCCACCAGCAGAGATAGGCAAAATAATGAAAAACTGTTTTTT. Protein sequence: CATSRDRQNNEKLFF.

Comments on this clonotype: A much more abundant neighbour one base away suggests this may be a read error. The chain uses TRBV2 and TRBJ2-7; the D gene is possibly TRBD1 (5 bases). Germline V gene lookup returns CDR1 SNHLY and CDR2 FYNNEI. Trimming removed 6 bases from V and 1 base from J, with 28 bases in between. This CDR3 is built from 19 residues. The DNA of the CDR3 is TGTGCCAGCAGCCCCGGGCCTACAGGCGCAGGGCACAATTCCTACGAGCAGTACTTC. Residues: CASSPGPTGAGHNSYEQYF.